The source of this T cell receptor beta chain is a study of glioma-infiltrating T cells. The V gene lost 0 bases and the J gene lost 1 base, with 6 bases spanning the gap. The CDR3 length is 14 residues. CDR1 and CDR2 (germline): SGHTA, FQGNSA. Using RNA template, CDR3s of TCR alpha and beta were amplified with iRepertoire arm-PCR. TCRdb redid the calling of the multiplex PCR reads with MiXCR, one entry per CDR3 protein. The top ten clones hold around 18% of a sample with more than 110,000 distinct CDR3 sequences, approximately 39% of them seen once. The specimen sequenced was glioma tissue, nonneoplastic brain tissue, or PBMCs (not recorded which). This receptor was identified in a human donor with low-grade glioma or glioblastoma, undergoing nonglioma brain surgery, or in good health (not recorded which). The chain couples TRBV7-2 to TRBJ1-2; no clear D gene. CDR3 DNA: TGTGCCAGCAGCTTAGCAAGGGATAACTATGGCTACACCTTC. This codes for CASSLARDNYGYTF.